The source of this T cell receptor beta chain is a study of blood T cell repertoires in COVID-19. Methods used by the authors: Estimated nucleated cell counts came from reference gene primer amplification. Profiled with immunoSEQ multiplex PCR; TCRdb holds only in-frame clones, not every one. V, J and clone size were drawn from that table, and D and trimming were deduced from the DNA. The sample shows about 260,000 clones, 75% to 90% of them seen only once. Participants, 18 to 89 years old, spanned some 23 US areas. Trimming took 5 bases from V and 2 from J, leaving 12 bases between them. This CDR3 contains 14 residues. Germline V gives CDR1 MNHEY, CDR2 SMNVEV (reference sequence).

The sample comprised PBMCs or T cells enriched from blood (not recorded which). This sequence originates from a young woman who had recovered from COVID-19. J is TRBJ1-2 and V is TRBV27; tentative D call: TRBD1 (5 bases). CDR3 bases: TGTGCCAGCAGTCAGACAGACCAAAACTATGGCTACACCTTC. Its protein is CASSQTDQNYGYTF.